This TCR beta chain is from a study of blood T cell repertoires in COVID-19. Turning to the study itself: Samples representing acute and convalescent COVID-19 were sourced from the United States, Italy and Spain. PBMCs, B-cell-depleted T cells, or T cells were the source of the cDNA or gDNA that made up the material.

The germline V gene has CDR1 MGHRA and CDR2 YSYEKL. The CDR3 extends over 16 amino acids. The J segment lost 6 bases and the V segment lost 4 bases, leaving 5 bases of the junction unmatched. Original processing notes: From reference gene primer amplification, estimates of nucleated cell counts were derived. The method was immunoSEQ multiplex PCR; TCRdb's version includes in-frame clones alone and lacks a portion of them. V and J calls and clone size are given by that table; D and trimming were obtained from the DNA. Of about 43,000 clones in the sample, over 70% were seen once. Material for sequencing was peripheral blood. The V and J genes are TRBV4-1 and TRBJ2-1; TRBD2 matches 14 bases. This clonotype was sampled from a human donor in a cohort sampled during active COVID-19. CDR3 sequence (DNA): TGCGCCAGCAGCCCCGCCGGGACTAGCGGGAGCAATGAGCAGTTCTTC. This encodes CASSPAGTSGSNEQFF.